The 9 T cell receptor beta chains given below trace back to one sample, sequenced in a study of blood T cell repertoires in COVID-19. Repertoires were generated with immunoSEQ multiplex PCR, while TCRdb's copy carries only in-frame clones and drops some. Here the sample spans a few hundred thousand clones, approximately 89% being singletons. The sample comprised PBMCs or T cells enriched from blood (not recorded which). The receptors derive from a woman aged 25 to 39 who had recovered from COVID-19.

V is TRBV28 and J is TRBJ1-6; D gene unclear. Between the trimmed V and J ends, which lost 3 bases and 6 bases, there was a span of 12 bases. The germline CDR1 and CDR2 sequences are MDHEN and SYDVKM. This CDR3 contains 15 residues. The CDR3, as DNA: TGTGCCAGCAGTTTTTCTCCGAGCGGTAATTCACCCCTCCACTTT. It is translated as CASSFSPSGNSPLHF. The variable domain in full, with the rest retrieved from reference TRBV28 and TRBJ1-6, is DVKVTQSSRYLVKRTGEKVFLECVQDMDHENMFWYRQDPGLGLRLIYFSYDVKMKEKGDIPEGYSVSREKKERFSLILESASTNQTSMYLCASSFSPSGNSPLHFGNGTRLTVT.

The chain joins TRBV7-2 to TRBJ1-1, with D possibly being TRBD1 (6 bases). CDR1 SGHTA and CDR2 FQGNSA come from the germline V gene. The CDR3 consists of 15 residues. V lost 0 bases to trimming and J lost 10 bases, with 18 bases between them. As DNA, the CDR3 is TGTGCCAGCAGCTTAGCTCTTGGGGGCAGGGAAGTAGCTTTCTTT. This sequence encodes CASSLALGGREVAFF.

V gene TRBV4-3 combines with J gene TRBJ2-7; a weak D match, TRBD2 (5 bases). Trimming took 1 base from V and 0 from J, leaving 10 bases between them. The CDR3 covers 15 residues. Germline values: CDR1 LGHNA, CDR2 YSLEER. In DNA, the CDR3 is TGCGCCAGCAGCCAAGTGAGGGCCCCCTCCTACGAGCAGTACTTC. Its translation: CASSQVRAPSYEQYF.

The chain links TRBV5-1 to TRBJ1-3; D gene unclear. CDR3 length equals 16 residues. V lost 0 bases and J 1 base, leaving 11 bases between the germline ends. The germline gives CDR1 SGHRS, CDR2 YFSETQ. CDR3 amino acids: CASSLVSGGSGNTIYF. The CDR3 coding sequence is TGCGCCAGCAGCTTGGTTTCGGGTGGGTCTGGAAACACCATATATTTT. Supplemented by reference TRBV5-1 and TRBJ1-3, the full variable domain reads KAGVTQTPRYLIKTRGQQVTLSCSPISGHRSVSWYQQTPGQGLQFLFEYFSETQRNKGNFPGRFSGRQFSNSRSEMNVSTLELGDSALYLCASSLVSGGSGNTIYFGEGSWLTVV.

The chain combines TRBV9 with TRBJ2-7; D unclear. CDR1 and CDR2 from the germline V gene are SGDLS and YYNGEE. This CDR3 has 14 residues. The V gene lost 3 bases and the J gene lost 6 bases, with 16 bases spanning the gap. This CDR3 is CASSDQTASAEQYF. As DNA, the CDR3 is TGTGCCAGCAGCGACCAGACTGCCTCCGCCGAGCAGTACTTC.

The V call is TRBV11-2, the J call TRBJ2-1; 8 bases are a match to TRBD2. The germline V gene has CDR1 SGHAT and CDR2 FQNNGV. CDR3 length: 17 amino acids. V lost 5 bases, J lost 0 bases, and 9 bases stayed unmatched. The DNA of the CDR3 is TGTGCCAGCAGCCCCCGGGGGGGACGAAGCTCCTACAATGAGCAGTTCTTC. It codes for CASSPRGGRSSYNEQFF.

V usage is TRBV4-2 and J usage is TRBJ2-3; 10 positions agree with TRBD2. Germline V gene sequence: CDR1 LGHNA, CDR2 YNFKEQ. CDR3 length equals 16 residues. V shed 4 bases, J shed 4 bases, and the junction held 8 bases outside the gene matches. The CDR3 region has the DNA TGTGCCAGCAGCCCTCCCTTAAGCGGGAGGGCAGATACGCAGTATTTT. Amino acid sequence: CASSPPLSGRADTQYF.

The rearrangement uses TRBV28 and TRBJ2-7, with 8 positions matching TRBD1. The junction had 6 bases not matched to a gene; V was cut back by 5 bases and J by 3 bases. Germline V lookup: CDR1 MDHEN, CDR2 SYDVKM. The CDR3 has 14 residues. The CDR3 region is CASSLSGTGYEQYF. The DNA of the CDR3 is TGTGCCAGCAGTCTCTCCGGGACAGGCTACGAGCAGTACTTC.

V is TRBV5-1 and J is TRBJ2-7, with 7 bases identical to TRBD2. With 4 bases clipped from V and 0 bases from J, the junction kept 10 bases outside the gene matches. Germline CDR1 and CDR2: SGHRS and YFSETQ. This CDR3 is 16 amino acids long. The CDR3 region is CASSPYSGTTSYEQYF. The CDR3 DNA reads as TGCGCCAGCAGCCCGTACTCCGGGACTACCTCCTACGAGCAGTACTTC.